Below, one TCR beta chain is given with its context. This clone was seen only a few times. Its antigen has not been determined. The sample holds no much larger clone one base away, and base qualities are not on file. Patients with autoimmune disease history or receiving systemic immunosuppression were excluded from the trial. Peripheral blood for TCR sequencing was collected from all dose cohorts at baseline, on cycle 4 day 1, and on cycle 7 day 1. The samples were taken from a phase I, first-in-human, multicenter, open-label dose-escalation trial of ivuxolimab. The trial enrolled adults with locally advanced or metastatic head and neck squamous cell, hepatocellular, melanoma or renal cell carcinoma. Before TCR sequencing, CD4+ T cells and CD8+ T cells were sorted from peripheral blood as separate populations. Genomic DNA was extracted from sorted cells for sequencing of the TCRbeta CDR3 region. The immunoSEQ Assay was used for sequencing of TCRbeta CDR3 regions. TCRdb mirrors the immuneACCESS table, restricted to in-frame sequences. Some clones are absent from its copies; in checked studies, under half trace to an unresolved V gene, and the reason for the others is unknown. The sample records some 70,000 clones, less than 90% of which are singletons. Approximately 2% of the sample comes from the top ten.

This sample was taken from a study of OX40 agonist ivuxolimab in advanced cancers. Study-wide context: Ivuxolimab was an agonistic, fully human IgG2 monoclonal antibody directed against OX40 (CD134), a costimulatory receptor. Intravenous ivuxolimab was administered to patients every 2 weeks at six dose levels: 0.01, 0.1, 0.3, 1.5, 3 and 10 mg/kg. Of the approximately 50 patients in dose escalation, 19 had hepatocellular carcinoma, around 15 had melanoma, 9 had renal cell carcinoma and 9 had head and neck cancer. In the dose-escalation cohort, roughly 82% of patients were male, and the mean age was roughly 60 years with a range of roughly 23 to 79. Patients were allowed to have had prior anti-PD-1, anti-PD-L1 or anti-CTLA-4 therapy, and 40% to 45% of the dose-escalation patients had previously received checkpoint inhibitors. Partial responses occurred in three dose-escalation patients, of whom one had hepatocellular carcinoma and two had cutaneous melanoma. The purpose of peripheral TCRbeta sequencing was to test whether ivuxolimab changed TCR sequence diversity and led to clonal T-cell expansion. The paper covers the monotherapy dose-escalation part of the phase I ivuxolimab trial, which included N of about 50 patients.

Study-level results and caveats: Low levels of normalized T-cell clonal expansion were also seen in some nonresponding patients. After ivuxolimab, expanded clones were on average more numerous among CD8+ T cells than among CD4+ T cells. The antigen specificity of the clonally expanded peripheral T cells was not determined. At doses of 0.1 to 3.0 mg/kg, clonal expansion of both CD4+ and CD8+ blood T cells was observed from baseline to week 6. In the 0.1-3.0 mg/kg groups, partial responders had among the lowest normalized peripheral clonal expansion, particularly in CD8+ T cells.

From cysteine to phenylalanine, the CDR3 is 15 amino acids long. The only DNA kept is the CDR3, 45 bases in frame from the first base. Per the germline V gene, SGHTA is the CDR1 and FQGTGA is the CDR2. For this chain, trimming is 6 bases at the V end and 4 bases at the J end, and the number of junction bases without a gene match is 11. Here the chain combines TRBV7-3 and TRBJ1-1; TRBD1 matches 7 bases in the middle. The specimen was CD4+ or CD8+ T cells sorted from blood, collected in a trial of the OX40 agonist ivuxolimab. The clonotype comes from an adult with an advanced solid tumor such as melanoma, head and neck, liver or kidney cancer. CDR3 sequence: CASSSQGQAGTEAFF. The nucleotide sequence is TGTGCCAGCAGTTCCCAAGGACAGGCCGGCACTGAAGCTTTCTTT. Beyond the CDR3, the reference TRBV7-3 and TRBJ1-1 genes provide the residues; the full variable domain reads: GAGVSQTPSNKVTEKGKYVELRCDPISGHTALYWYRQSLGQGPEFLIYFQGTGAADDSGLPNDRFFAVRPEGSVSTLKIQRTERGDSAVYLCASSSQGQAGTEAFFGQGTRLTVV.